The 5 T cell receptor beta chains in this list originate from one sample, sequenced in a study of Ad26.COV2.S vaccination and SARS-CoV-2 variants. Treatment specified: 15 to 20 received Ad26.COV2.S at low or high dose, single or two shots; 5 received placebo; per-sample allocation not given. The investigators took samples on day 63 after the first vaccine or placebo injection. Repertoires were generated with immunoSEQ multiplex PCR, while TCRdb's copy carries only in-frame clones and drops some. Altogether 200,000 to 250,000 clones are present, roughly 88% being singletons, with the ten largest covering approximately 11%. This sample comprised peripheral blood, obtained in a trial of Ad26.COV2.S vaccine versus placebo. All receptors come from a person aged 18 to 65 who received the Ad26.COV2.S COVID-19 vaccine or a placebo.

This chain connects TRBV5-1 to TRBJ1-2, with D possibly TRBD1 on 6 matching bases. The CDR3 is 14 residues long. Trimming removed 1 base at V and 5 bases at J, with 12 bases between. The germline V gene has CDR1 SGHRS and CDR2 YFSETQ. The CDR3, as DNA: TGCGCCAGCAGCTTGAAGGGGGAACCTTATGGCTACACCTTC. Translated, it gives CASSLKGEPYGYTF.

The V gene is TRBV5-1, the J gene TRBJ1-5; maybe TRBD1 (5 bases). V was cut by 2 bases and J by 2 bases, with 11 bases left in between. The germline V gene encodes CDR1 SGHRS and CDR2 YFSETQ. The CDR3 has 15 residues. The CDR3 coding sequence is TGCGCCAGCAGCTTAAGTGGGGGTGGCAATCAGCCCCAGCATTTT. Its translation: CASSLSGGGNQPQHF.

The chain recombines TRBV5-1 with TRBJ2-7, with 9 bases fitting TRBD1. The CDR3 covers 15 residues. CDR1 and CDR2 (germline): SGHRS, YFSETQ. J lost 4 bases, V lost 0 bases, and 5 bases had no gene match. The CDR3 DNA is TGCGCCAGCAGCTTGGAGGGACAGGGAGGTTACGAGCAGTACTTC. Translated, it gives CASSLEGQGGYEQYF.

This chain connects TRBV2 to TRBJ1-2, with TRBD1 identical over 10 bases. Trimming took 7 bases from V and 2 from J; bases not matched to a gene: 10. The CDR3 sequence is 16 residues long. Germline CDR1 SNHLY, CDR2 FYNNEI. This CDR3 reads CASTRERQGANYGYTF. DNA for the CDR3: TGTGCCAGCACTCGGGAGAGACAGGGGGCCAACTATGGCTACACCTTC. Combining the CDR3 with reference TRBV2 and TRBJ1-2 gives the whole variable domain EPEVTQTPSHQVTQMGQEVILRCVPISNHLYFYWYRQILGQKVEFLVSFYNNEISEKSEIFDDQFSVERPDGSNFTLKIRSTKLEDSAMYFCASTRERQGANYGYTFGSGTRLTVV.

This rearrangement joins TRBV19 to TRBJ1-1; D possibly corresponds to TRBD1 (6 bases). CDR1 is LNHDA, CDR2 SQIVND, per germline (reference sequence). Trimming removed 2 bases at V and 2 bases at J, with 21 bases between. This CDR3 is built from 18 residues. CDR3 loop: CASSIPRVREDRNTEAFF. The DNA for the CDR3 is TGTGCCAGTAGTATACCCCGTGTCCGCGAGGACAGAAACACTGAAGCTTTCTTT.